This T cell receptor (beta chain) appears in the sequencing data of a study of blood T cell repertoires in COVID-19 (TCRdb year 2020). Regarding the complete study: Collaborator samples came from the United States, Italy and Spain and covered acute and convalescent phases of COVID-19. The prospective study material was composed of cDNA or gDNA derived from T cells, B-cell-depleted T cells, or PBMCs. Subjects who had been exposed to COVID-19, were actively infected with it, or had recovered from it provided the deeply sampled blood TCRbeta repertoires that made up the dataset. The repertoires were made available in a free public database intended to serve as a resource for research on the immune response to SARS-CoV-2. The samples were drawn from two sources: the first 160 participants of the ongoing ImmuneRACE study, and 1,000 to 1,500 subjects contributed by 6 global collaborators. A de-identified subject ID, COVID-19 status, age in years and sex were almost always included in the sample metadata. Where available, HLA class I and class II types were obtained from metadata supplied by the sample provider rather than from assay-based typing.

What the work shows at the level of the full study, not this receptor alone: The quantity of clinical and demographic metadata differed by source and by participant and was supplied without curation.

Each collaborating institution followed its own protocols to collect whole blood in K2EDTA tubes. For TCRbeta analysis, collaborators shipped samples in one of three forms: frozen whole blood, isolated PBMCs, or DNA extracted from either of those sample types. As concerns this clone: The clone's antigen remains unknown. Base qualities are not provided; no much larger clone lies one nucleotide away.

TCRbeta CDR3 regions were amplified from genomic DNA by means of the immunoSEQ Assay, a bias-controlled multiplex PCR. The authors' pipeline ran thus. The number of nucleated cells in each sample was estimated from the amplification of reference gene primers within the assay. To quantify the absolute abundance of each unique TCRbeta CDR3 rearrangement, sequence reads were collapsed and filtered. For each sample, productive Simpson clonality was calculated by taking the square root of Simpson's diversity index across productive rearrangements. Entries here come from immuneACCESS through TCRdb and include only in-frame sequences with V and J called. Some clones fail to appear in such tables; in the studies checked, an unresolved V gene covers under half of the shortfall, and the cause of the remainder is unknown. That table gives V, J and clone size, and the DNA gave D and trimming. The table for this sample lists fewer than 150,000 clones; approximately 85% of them were counted only once. The top ten constitute more than 3.5% of the sample.

This clonotype originated in a human donor in a cohort sampled during active COVID-19. The material sequenced was peripheral blood.

The DNA sequence is as follows: TGTGCCAGCAGCCGGACACAGGGGACAGACACCATATATTTT. Its protein product is CASSRTQGTDTIYF. The chain is made from TRBV28 and TRBJ1-3, with TRBD1 matching 7 junction bases. The germline V gene specifies MDHEN as CDR1 and SYDVKM as CDR2. V trim: 6 bases; J trim: 8 bases; unmatched bases: 10. The CDR3 numbers 14 residues from cysteine through phenylalanine. Only the CDR3 portion is preserved as DNA: 42 bases, with reading frame beginning at the first base.